This TCR beta chain was profiled in a study of blood T cell repertoires in COVID-19. At the level of the study: The origin of the acute and convalescent COVID-19 samples was the United States, Italy and Spain.

Germline values: CDR1 LNHDA, CDR2 SQIVND (reference sequence). Trimming shortened V by 3 bases and J by 7 bases, and 10 bases separated the two germline ends. There are 13 residues in the CDR3. Sequencing was performed with immunoSEQ multiplex PCR; in TCRdb, only in-frame clones are kept and a portion is missing. The data hold 270,000 or so clones, with roughly 90% observed a single time. The sequence derives from a woman aged 40 to 50 with acute COVID-19. The chain is built from TRBV19 and TRBJ2-4; D perhaps matches TRBD1 (5 bases). The specimen was PBMCs or T cells enriched from blood (not recorded which). The CDR3 loop reads CASSIRAGNIQYF. CDR3 bases: TGTGCCAGTAGTATCCGCGCAGGGAACATTCAGTACTTC.